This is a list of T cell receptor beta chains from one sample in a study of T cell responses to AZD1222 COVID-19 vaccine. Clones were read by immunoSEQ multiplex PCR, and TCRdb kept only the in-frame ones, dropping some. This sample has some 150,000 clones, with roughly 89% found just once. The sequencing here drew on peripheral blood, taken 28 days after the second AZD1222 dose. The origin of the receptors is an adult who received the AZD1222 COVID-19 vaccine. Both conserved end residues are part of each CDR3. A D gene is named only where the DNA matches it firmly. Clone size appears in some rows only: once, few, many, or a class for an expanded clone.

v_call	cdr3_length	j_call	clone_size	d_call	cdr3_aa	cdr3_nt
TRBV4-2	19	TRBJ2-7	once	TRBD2	CASSHLPLGGLASSYEQYF	TGTGCCAGCAGCCACCTCCCTCTTGGGGGACTAGCGAGCTCCTACGAGCAGTACTTC
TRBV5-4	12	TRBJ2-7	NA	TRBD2	CASSGRGLAVDF	TGTGCCAGCTCGGGGCGAGGACTAGCCGTCGACTTC
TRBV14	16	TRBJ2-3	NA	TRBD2	CASSPGLAGVADTQYF	TGTGCCAGCAGCCCCGGACTAGCGGGAGTCGCAGATACGCAGTATTTT
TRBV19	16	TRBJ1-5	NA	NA	CASSTGAGGSNQPQHF	TGTGCCAGTAGTACCGGGGCCGGCGGGAGCAATCAGCCCCAGCATTTT
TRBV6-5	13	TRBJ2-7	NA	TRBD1	CASRVRDSYEQYF	TGTGCCAGCAGAGTCCGGGACAGCTACGAGCAGTACTTC
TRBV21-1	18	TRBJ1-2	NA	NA	CASSPKGCWRKENYGYTF	TGTGCCAGCAGCCCCAAGGGGTGTTGGAGAAAAGAAAACTATGGCTACACCTTC
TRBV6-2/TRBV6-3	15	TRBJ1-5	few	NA	CASSLRVGGNQPQHF	TGTGCCAGCAGTCTCCGGGTTGGGGGGAATCAGCCCCAGCATTTT
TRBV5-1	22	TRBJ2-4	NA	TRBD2	CASSPRHNPGLAGALAKNIQYF	TGCGCCAGCAGCCCCCGTCACAACCCGGGACTAGCGGGCGCGCTAGCCAAAAACATTCAGTACTTC
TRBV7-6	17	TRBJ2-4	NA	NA	CASALLKEELAKNIQYF	TGTGCCAGCGCCCTACTAAAGGAGGAGTTAGCCAAAAACATTCAGTACTTC
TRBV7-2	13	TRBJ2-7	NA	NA	CASSLPRGYEQYF	TGTGCCAGCAGCTTACCCAGGGGTTACGAGCAGTACTTC
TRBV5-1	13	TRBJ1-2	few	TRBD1	CASSLGGADGYTF	TGCGCCAGCAGCCTAGGGGGCGCGGATGGCTACACCTTC
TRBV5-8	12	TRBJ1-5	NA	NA	CASSWGVQPQHF	TGTGCCAGCAGCTGGGGGGTTCAGCCCCAGCATTTT
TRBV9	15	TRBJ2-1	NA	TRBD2	CASSRGLAGGNEQFF	TGTGCCAGCAGCCGCGGACTAGCGGGAGGGAATGAGCAGTTCTTC
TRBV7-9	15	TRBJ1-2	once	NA	CASSLSEAAINGYTF	TGTGCCAGCAGCTTATCGGAGGCGGCGATCAATGGCTACACCTTC
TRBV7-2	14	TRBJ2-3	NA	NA	CASTPPGVTDTQYF	TGTGCCAGCACCCCTCCGGGGGTTACAGATACGCAGTATTTT
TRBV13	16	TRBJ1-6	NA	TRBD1	CASSLPGRDRYSPLHF	TGTGCCAGCAGCCTGCCTGGACGGGACAGATATTCACCCCTCCACTTT
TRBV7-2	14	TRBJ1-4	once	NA	CASSLVRGNEKLFF	TGTGCCAGCAGCTTAGTACGGGGGAATGAAAAACTGTTTTTT
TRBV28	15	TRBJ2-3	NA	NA	CASSPEGGSTDTQYF	TGTGCCAGCAGTCCCGAGGGGGGAAGCACAGATACGCAGTATTTT
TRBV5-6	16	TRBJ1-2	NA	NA	CASSLVEHTPNYGYTF	TGTGCCAGCAGCTTGGTCGAACACACTCCTAACTATGGCTACACCTTC
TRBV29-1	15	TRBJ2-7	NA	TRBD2	CSVEGLAGGGHEQYF	TGCAGCGTTGAGGGACTAGCGGGAGGGGGCCACGAGCAGTACTTC
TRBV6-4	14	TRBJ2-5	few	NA	CASSDRPGAETQYF	TGTGCCAGCAGTGACCGCCCGGGGGCAGAGACCCAGTACTTC
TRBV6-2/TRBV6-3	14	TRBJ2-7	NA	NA	CASSYWRDRDEQYF	TGTGCCAGCAGTTACTGGAGGGATAGGGACGAGCAGTACTTC
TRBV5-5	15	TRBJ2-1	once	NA	CASSLDWDNYNEQFF	TGTGCCAGCAGCTTGGATTGGGATAACTACAATGAGCAGTTCTTC
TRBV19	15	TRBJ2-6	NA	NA	CASKQDSSGANVLTF	TGTGCCAGTAAGCAGGACAGCTCTGGGGCCAACGTCCTGACTTTC
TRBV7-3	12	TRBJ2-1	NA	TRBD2	CASSPQAGGLVF	TGTGCCAGCAGCCCTCAAGCGGGAGGGCTAGTCTTC
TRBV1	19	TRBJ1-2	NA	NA	CTSSQDSYEVRSTKYGYTF	TGCACCAGCAGCCAAGATTCTTATGAGGTTCGCTCGACGAAATATGGCTACACCTTC
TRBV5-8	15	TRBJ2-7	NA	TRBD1	CASRAGTEFFYEQYF	TGTGCCAGCAGGGCCGGGACAGAGTTCTTCTACGAGCAGTACTTC
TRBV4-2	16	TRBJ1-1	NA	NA	CASSQDPGALNTEAFF	TGTGCCAGCAGCCAAGATCCAGGCGCCTTGAACACTGAAGCTTTCTTT
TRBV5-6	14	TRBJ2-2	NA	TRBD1	CASTRQGANGELFF	TGTGCCAGCACCAGACAGGGGGCCAACGGGGAGCTGTTTTTT
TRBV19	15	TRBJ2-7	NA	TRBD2	CASSTTSGFSSEQYF	TGTGCCAGTAGTACGACTAGCGGGTTCTCTAGCGAGCAGTACTTC
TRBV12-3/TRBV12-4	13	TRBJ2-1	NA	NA	CASSLYRYNEQFF	TGTGCCAGCAGTTTATATCGCTACAATGAGCAGTTCTTC
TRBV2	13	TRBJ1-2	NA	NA	CASNPGQTYGYTF	TGTGCCAGCAATCCAGGACAGACCTATGGCTACACCTTC
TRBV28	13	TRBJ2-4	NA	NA	CASSSSQGTVQYF	TGTGCCAGCAGTTCCTCCCAGGGAACGGTTCAGTACTTC
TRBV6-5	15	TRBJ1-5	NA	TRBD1	CASSFRQGSNQPQHF	TGTGCCAGCAGCTTCCGACAGGGTAGCAATCAGCCCCAGCATTTT
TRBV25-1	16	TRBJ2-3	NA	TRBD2	CASSDFGLAGADTQYF	TGTGCCAGCAGTGACTTTGGACTAGCGGGAGCAGATACGCAGTATTTT
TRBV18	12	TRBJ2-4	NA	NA	CASSREGSIQYF	TGTGCCAGCTCACGAGAGGGAAGCATTCAGTACTTC
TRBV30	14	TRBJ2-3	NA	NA	CAWSGTSLTDTQYF	TGTGCCTGGAGTGGAACTAGCCTCACAGATACGCAGTATTTT
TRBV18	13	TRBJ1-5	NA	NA	CASSPGYNQPQHF	TGTGCCAGCTCACCGGGATACAATCAGCCCCAGCATTTT
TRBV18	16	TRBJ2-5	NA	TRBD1	CASSPRKDHRGKTQYF	TGTGCCAGCTCACCCCGAAAAGATCACAGGGGTAAGACCCAGTACTTC
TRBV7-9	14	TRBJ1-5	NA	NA	CASSEDSLNQPQHF	TGTGCCAGCAGCGAGGACAGTTTGAATCAGCCCCAGCATTTT
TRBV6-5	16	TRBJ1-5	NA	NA	CASSYSSSAGNQPQHF	TGTGCCAGCAGTTACTCTTCTTCGGCGGGGAATCAGCCCCAGCATTTT
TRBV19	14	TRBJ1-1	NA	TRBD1	CASSRDRVNTEAFF	TGTGCCAGTAGTCGGGACAGGGTGAACACTGAAGCTTTCTTT
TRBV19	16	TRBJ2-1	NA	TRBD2	CASYPVAGGAYNEQFF	TGTGCCAGTTATCCAGTGGCGGGGGGGGCCTACAATGAGCAGTTCTTC
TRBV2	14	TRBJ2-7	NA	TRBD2	CASSRAGGRYEQYF	TGTGCCAGCAGCCGTGCGGGGGGCCGGTACGAGCAGTACTTC
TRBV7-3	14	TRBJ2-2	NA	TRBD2	CASSSGSDTGELFF	TGTGCCAGCAGTAGCGGGAGTGACACCGGGGAGCTGTTTTTT
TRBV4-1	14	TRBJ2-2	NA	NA	CASSQGGYTGELFF	TGCGCCAGCAGCCAAGGGGGATACACCGGGGAGCTGTTTTTT
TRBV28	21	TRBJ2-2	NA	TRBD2	CASRLVNQYFIAGVYTGELFF	TGTGCCAGCAGACTGGTCAACCAATATTTTATAGCGGGAGTGTACACCGGGGAGCTGTTTTTT
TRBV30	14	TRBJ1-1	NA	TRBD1	CAWRRTGPEPEAFF	TGTGCCTGGAGAAGGACAGGGCCTGAACCCGAAGCTTTCTTT
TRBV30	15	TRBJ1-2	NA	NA	CAWSAVGAKQRGYTF	TGTGCCTGGAGTGCAGTCGGGGCTAAGCAACGGGGCTACACCTTC
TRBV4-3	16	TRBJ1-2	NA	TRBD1	CASSQVYGTGGGGYTF	TGCGCCAGCAGCCAAGTTTATGGGACAGGGGGCGGGGGCTACACCTTC
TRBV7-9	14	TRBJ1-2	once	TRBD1	CASSLGGGVDGYTF	TGTGCCAGCAGCTTAGGAGGGGGCGTAGATGGCTACACCTTC
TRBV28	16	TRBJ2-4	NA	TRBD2	CASFKGLAGGGNIQYF	TGTGCCAGCTTCAAAGGACTAGCGGGAGGGGGAAACATTCAGTACTTC
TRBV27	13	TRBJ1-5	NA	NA	CASSFGPMGAQHF	TGTGCCAGCAGTTTCGGGCCTATGGGGGCCCAGCATTTT
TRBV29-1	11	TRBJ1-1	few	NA	CSVDGGTEAFF	TGCAGCGTCGACGGGGGCACTGAAGCTTTCTTT
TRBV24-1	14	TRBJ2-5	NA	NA	CATSDYRVGETQYF	TGTGCCACCAGTGACTACAGGGTTGGGGAGACCCAGTACTTC
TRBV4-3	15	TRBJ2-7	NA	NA	CASSQGGQGSYEQYF	TGCGCCAGCAGCCAAGGGGGGCAGGGCTCCTACGAGCAGTACTTC
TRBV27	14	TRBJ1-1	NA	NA	CASSYKGPNTEAFF	TGTGCCAGCAGTTATAAAGGGCCGAACACTGAAGCTTTCTTT
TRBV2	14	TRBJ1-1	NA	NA	CASSEGYGDPEAFF	TGTGCCAGCAGTGAAGGTTACGGGGATCCTGAAGCTTTCTTT
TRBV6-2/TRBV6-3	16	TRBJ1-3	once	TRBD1	CASSAGQAYSGNTIYF	TGTGCCAGCAGCGCGGGACAGGCTTACTCTGGAAACACCATATATTTT
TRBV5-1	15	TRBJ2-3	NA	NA	CASSWPRLGTDTQYF	TGCGCCAGCAGCTGGCCTCGGCTGGGCACAGATACGCAGTATTTT